This entry features one T cell receptor (beta chain) sequence. This sample was taken from a study of control samples from healthy donors and cancer patients. The method was immunoSEQ multiplex PCR; TCRdb's version includes in-frame clones alone and lacks a portion of them. The data show some 150,000 clones, around 94% seen once. This sequence originates from a man aged 60 to 69 with colorectal cancer. Sequenced: PBMCs.

The CDR3 spells CASSLRLAGDYNEQFF. DNA for the CDR3: TGTGCCAGTAGTCTCAGACTAGCGGGGGATTACAATGAGCAGTTCTTC. The chain employs TRBV19 and TRBJ2-1; the match to TRBD2 covers 12 bases. CDR1 is LNHDA and CDR2 is SQIVND in the germline V gene (reference sequence). This CDR3 region has 16 residues. V dropped 5 bases and J dropped 4; count of bases not matched to a gene: 6.